The 20 T cell receptor beta chains below all came from one sample that was sequenced in a study of regulatory T cells in long-lasting Graves disease. Building the TCR beta libraries relied on iRepertoire HTBI primers, and CDR3 regions underwent Arm-PCR. TCRdb re-called the multiplex PCR reads with MiXCR, one entry per CDR3 protein. This table holds 200,000 to 250,000 distinct CDR3 sequences, roughly 18% found once. Time point denoted: newly diagnosed GD, antithyroid drugs for less than 3 months. The TCR library was made from RNA extracted from PBMCs. The sample was peripheral blood mononuclear cells (PBMCs), taken at new diagnosis, from a patient treated with antithyroid drugs. These receptors originate from a female donor with Graves disease.

This clonotype was recorded at least ten times. This rearrangement joins TRBV7-2 to TRBJ1-1; unclear D gene. CDR3 size: 14 residues. Germline V gene sequence: CDR1 SGHTA, CDR2 FQGNSA. Trimming pared 1 base from V and 1 base from J, leaving 7 bases between. CDR3 amino acids: CASSLVRANTEAFF. The CDR3 coding sequence is TGTGCCAGCAGCTTAGTTCGGGCGAACACTGAAGCTTTCTTT.

This clonotype was detected ten times or more. The V and J genes are TRBV3-1 and TRBJ2-7; TRBD1 might be the D (5 bases). V lost 6 bases and J 3 bases, leaving 6 bases between the germline ends. Per the germline V gene, CDR1 is LGHDT and CDR2 is YNNKEL (reference sequence). The CDR3 length is 11 residues. The CDR3 DNA follows: TGTGCCAGCAGGGACAACTACGAGCAGTACTTC. Amino acid sequence: CASRDNYEQYF.

This clonotype came up many times. V is TRBV24-1 and J is TRBJ1-5; possibly TRBD1 for D (5 bases). This CDR3 spans 17 amino acids. Germline V gives CDR1 KGHDR, CDR2 SFDVKD. V was pared by 2 bases and J by 1 base, with 14 bases between. CDR3 coding DNA: TGTGCCACCAGTGATTCGAGCGCCGGGGACAGCAATCAGCCCCAGCATTTT. Its protein is CATSDSSAGDSNQPQHF.

This clonotype has more than one count but fewer than ten. V and J are TRBV19 and TRBJ2-5, with TRBD2 matching over 9 bases. CDR1 is LNHDA and CDR2 is SQIVND in the germline V gene (reference sequence). The CDR3 has 15 residues. Trimming cost V 5 bases and J 3 bases; bases outside gene matches: 7. The CDR3 DNA reads as TGTGCCAGTAGTTCGGGACTAGCACTAAAAGAGACCCAGTACTTC. Its protein is CASSSGLALKETQYF.

This clonotype appeared many times. The genes are TRBV2 and TRBJ2-6, with unresolved D. CDR3 length: 14 amino acids. CDR1 is SNHLY and CDR2 is FYNNEI in the germline V gene. V dropped 7 bases and J dropped 3 bases, with 10 bases sitting between them. CDR3 protein: CASTGQIGANVLTF. CDR3 nucleotide sequence: TGTGCCAGCACCGGGCAGATTGGGGCCAACGTCCTGACTTTC.

There are many counts of this clonotype. The J gene is TRBJ1-1, the V gene TRBV18; 7 bases map to TRBD1. Germline V lookup: CDR1 KGHSH, CDR2 LQKENI. The J segment lost 4 bases and the V segment lost 3 bases, leaving 11 bases of the junction unmatched. The CDR3 spans 16 residues. CDR3 bases: TGTGCCAGCTCACCGAATAGACAGGGCGCAAGCACTGAAGCTTTCTTT. This codes for CASSPNRQGASTEAFF.

This clonotype has a count of ten or more. This chain uses TRBV3-1 with TRBJ2-1, with 10 bases lining up with TRBD2. With V trimmed by 3 bases and J by 3 bases, 5 bases remained unmatched. The CDR3 sequence is 16 residues long. From germline, CDR1 is LGHDT and CDR2 YNNKEL (reference sequence). CDR3 loop: CASSQRTSGVYNEQFF. The CDR3 coding sequence is TGTGCCAGCAGCCAGAGAACTAGCGGGGTCTACAATGAGCAGTTCTTC.

There are many counts of this clonotype. The chain recombines TRBV6-1 with TRBJ2-3, with TRBD2 identical over 8 bases. J lost 3 bases, V lost 7 bases, and 6 bases had no gene match. Per the germline V gene, CDR1 is MNHNS and CDR2 is SASEGT. The CDR3 runs 14 residues. The CDR3 DNA reads TGTGCCAGCACCACGGGGGGGAAAACAGATACGCAGTATTTT. Residues: CASTTGGKTDTQYF.

V and J are TRBV4-1 and TRBJ1-1; 7 positions agree with TRBD1. Germline loops: CDR1 MGHRA, CDR2 YSYEKL. The length of the CDR3 is 16 residues. Unmatched junction bases numbered 5, after V lost 1 base and J lost 0 bases. Here the CDR3 DNA reads TGCGCCAGCAGCCAAGTAAAGGACAGGTTGAACACTGAAGCTTTCTTT. It is translated as CASSQVKDRLNTEAFF.

There are many counts of this clonotype. The chain carries TRBV7-3 and TRBJ2-1; D unclear. Germline V gene sequence: CDR1 SGHTA, CDR2 FQGTGA. V lost 5 bases and J lost 2, with 7 bases in between. This CDR3 contains 13 residues. The CDR3 nucleotides are TGTGCCAGCAGCGCCGTACCCTACAATGAGCAGTTCTTC. Its translation: CASSAVPYNEQFF.

This clonotype was seen many times. The V call is TRBV7-9, the J call TRBJ1-2; D is unresolved. V was clipped by 3 bases and J by 6 bases, with 14 bases between them. CDR1 SEHNR and CDR2 FQNEAQ come from the germline V gene (reference sequence). The CDR3 runs 14 residues. This CDR3 reads CASSFVGDLNGYTF. The CDR3 nucleotides are TGTGCCAGCAGCTTCGTTGGGGATTTAAATGGCTACACCTTC.

This clonotype showed up many times. The chain employs TRBV7-3 and TRBJ1-1, with D possibly TRBD1 on 6 matching bases. Trimming pared 7 bases from V and 1 base from J, leaving 10 bases between. The CDR3 totals 13 residues. Germline V gene lookup returns CDR1 SGHTA and CDR2 FQGTGA. CDR3 coding DNA: TGTGCCAGCAAATTGGGACAGAACACTGAAGCTTTCTTT. Translation: CASKLGQNTEAFF.

A few counts support this clonotype. One end of the junction is discordant with germline, which a read error may explain. This chain connects TRBV10-3 to TRBJ1-3, with D maybe TRBD1 (5 bases). CDR3 length: 13 amino acids. Germline V gene sequence: CDR1 ENHRY, CDR2 SYGVKD. As DNA, the CDR3 is TGTGCCACCAGTTCGGGGGGTGGAAACACCATATATTTT. Translating gives CATSSGGGNTIYF.

The chain couples TRBV20-1 to TRBJ2-1; 8 bases line up with TRBD2. Per the germline V gene, CDR1 is DFQATT and CDR2 is SNEGSKA (reference sequence). The CDR3 consists of 11 residues. V was pared by 5 bases and J by 13 bases, with 7 bases of the junction left unmatched. The CDR3 spells CSAPTSGRQFF. The CDR3 nucleotides read TGCAGTGCTCCAACCAGCGGGAGACAGTTCTTC.

This clonotype has a count of ten or more. The chain couples TRBV20-1 to TRBJ2-5; TRBD2 matches at 7 bases. The length of the CDR3 is 15 residues. V shed 4 bases, J shed 3 bases, and the junction held 11 bases outside the gene matches. Germline CDR1 reads DFQATT; CDR2 reads SNEGSKA (reference sequence). CDR3 bases: TGCAGTGCTATCTCGCTACTAGCGCAAAAAGAGACCCAGTACTTC. It encodes CSAISLLAQKETQYF.

This clonotype was picked up many times. The chain couples TRBV12-3 or TRBV12-4 to TRBJ2-1; either TRBD1 or TRBD2 may supply D (5 bases each). This CDR3 contains 13 residues. The ends were cut back, 6 bases at V and 5 bases at J, with 11 bases in the middle. CDR3: CASRWDVDNEQFF. The CDR3 DNA reads TGTGCCAGCAGGTGGGACGTTGACAATGAGCAGTTCTTC.

V and J are TRBV19 and TRBJ1-5, with 7 bases that match TRBD1. The CDR3 covers 15 residues. Germline CDR1 is LNHDA and CDR2 is SQIVND (reference sequence). The V segment lost 4 bases and the J segment 9 bases; nucleotides outside the gene matches: 12. Written as DNA, the CDR3 is TGTGCCAGTAGTACTAATGCAGGGGGTGGTCGGCCCCAGCATTTT. Protein product: CASSTNAGGGRPQHF. The complete variable domain, with remaining parts taken from reference TRBV19 and TRBJ1-5, reads DGGITQSPKYLFRKEGQNVTLSCEQNLNHDAMYWYRQDPGQGLRLIYYSQIVNDFQKGDIAEGYSVSREKKESFPLTVTSAQKNPTAFYLCASSTNAGGGRPQHFGDGTRLSIL.

This clonotype was seen at least ten times. CDR3 in amino acids: CASSLFGAQNTEAFF. The CDR3 DNA reads as TGTGCCAGCAGTTTATTCGGGGCTCAGAACACTGAAGCTTTCTTT. This chain joins TRBV12-3 or TRBV12-4 and TRBJ1-1; possibly TRBD1 for D (5 bases). The CDR3 is 15 amino acids. The V end was cut by 2 bases, the J end by 1 base, with 11 bases between.

At least ten counts were recorded for this clonotype. This chain links TRBV4-3 with TRBJ1-1; a weak D match, TRBD1 (6 bases). Germline CDR1 reads LGHNA; CDR2 reads YSLEER. V dropped 5 bases and J dropped 8 bases, with 15 bases sitting between them. The CDR3 spans 13 residues. CDR3 nucleotides: TGCGCCAGCAGCTCACAGGGATGGGCCGAAGCTTTCTTT. Its protein product is CASSSQGWAEAFF.

This clonotype was recorded a few times. A far bigger clonotype differs at one base, so this is likely a read error. The genes are TRBV7-2 and TRBJ2-3, with 11 bases that match TRBD2. Germline V gives CDR1 SGHTA, CDR2 FQGNSA. The CDR3 consists of 17 residues. Trimming removed 5 bases from V and 1 base from J; junction bases left unmatched: 8. CDR3 region: CTSSLLAGGHGTDTQYF. The CDR3 bases are TGTACCAGCAGCCTCTTAGCGGGAGGGCACGGCACAGATACGCAGTATTTT.